One sample yielded the 15 T cell receptor beta chains listed below, sequenced in a study of shared clonotypes between healthy human individuals (dated by TCRdb to the early 2020s). Library prep was done by the immunoSEQ multiplex PCR assay. Held by TCRdb, this immuneACCESS table contains in-frame sequences only and omits some clones. Under half of the omission traces to an unresolved V gene where checked; the cause of the rest is unknown. Across this sample there are roughly 2,000,000 clones, with just under 95% seen only once. The leading ten clones occupy more than 0.95% of the sample. CD8 naive samples were CD45RO-negative cells positively selected for CCR7, giving a CD45RA+CCR7+ population that excluded TemRA cells. Sequencing used naive CD8+ T cells sorted from blood. The label giving this sample's cell subset or site can be read as: CD45RA+CCR7+. These receptor sequences come from a man aged 18 to 30 in good health.

J is TRBJ2-1 and V is TRBV19; a weak D match, TRBD1 (5 bases). The V gene's germline CDR1 is LNHDA and CDR2 SQIVND (reference sequence). The V gene lost 0 bases and the J gene lost 9 bases, with 12 bases spanning the gap. The CDR3 runs 14 residues. The CDR3 loop reads CASSIDVIRAEQFF. In DNA, the CDR3 is TGTGCCAGTAGTATAGATGTTATCAGGGCTGAGCAGTTCTTC.

CDR3 sequence reads: CASSKGDRDYEQYF. As DNA, the CDR3 is TGTGCCAGCAGCAAAGGGGACAGGGACTACGAGCAGTACTTC. The chain links TRBV21-1 to TRBJ2-7; the D call in the table, TRBD1, was not verified against the DNA. TRBV21-1 is marked as a pseudogene. The CDR3 loop spans 14 amino acids.

The gene calls are TRBV27 and TRBJ2-2; a possible D gene is TRBD1 (6 bases). The germline V gene encodes CDR1 MNHEY and CDR2 SMNVEV (reference sequence). The CDR3 loop spans 13 amino acids. Trimming cost V 6 bases and J 4 bases, with 9 bases left between them. The CDR3 nucleotides are TGTGCCAGCAGGACAGGTCCCACCGGGGAGCTGTTTTTT. Protein sequence: CASRTGPTGELFF.

The rearrangement uses TRBV12-5 and TRBJ2-2, with 14 bases matching TRBD2. This CDR3 region has 17 residues. With V trimmed by 4 bases and J by 3 bases, 4 bases remained unmatched. Germline CDR1 and CDR2: LGHNT and FRNRAP. The CDR3 here is CASGYGLAGGYTGELFF. CDR3 nucleotide sequence: TGTGCTAGTGGTTACGGACTAGCGGGGGGTTACACCGGGGAGCTGTTTTTT.

The chain carries TRBV6-6 and TRBJ2-2; D is undetermined. This CDR3 contains 13 residues. CDR1 MNHNY and CDR2 SVGAGI come from the germline V gene (reference sequence). Trimming took off 3 bases at V and 5 bases at J, with 7 bases between the two ends. The CDR3 nucleotides read TGTGCCAGCAGTTATTCTTATACCGGGGAGCTGTTTTTT. Encoded protein: CASSYSYTGELFF.

About this clone: Other DNA sequences in this sample translate to the same CDR3. The chain couples TRBV27 to TRBJ1-5; TRBD1 matches at 8 bases. V was pared by 2 bases and J by 6 bases, with 3 bases of the junction left unmatched. Per the germline V gene, CDR1 is MNHEY and CDR2 is SMNVEV (reference sequence). The CDR3 loop spans 14 amino acids. This chain's CDR3 is CASSLTGGGQPQHF. The DNA of the CDR3 is TGTGCCAGCAGTTTAACAGGGGGAGGTCAGCCCCAGCATTTT.

V is TRBV27 and J is TRBJ1-3; D is unresolved. Trimming stripped 6 bases from V and 3 bases from J, with 15 bases between. Germline CDR1 reads MNHEY; CDR2 reads SMNVEV (reference sequence). The CDR3 totals 15 residues. The CDR3 nucleotides read TGTGCCAGCAGCAATAGTCAGCCATATGGAAACACCATATATTTT. This codes for CASSNSQPYGNTIYF.

The chain joins TRBV5-1 to TRBJ2-1; TRBD2 aligns across 9 bases. CDR3 length: 18 amino acids. Trimming cost V 1 base and J 2 bases; bases outside gene matches: 10. Germline-derived CDR1 and CDR2 are SGHRS and YFSETQ. CDR3 DNA sequence: TGCGCCAGCAGCTTGACTGCTAGCGGGATAGTCACCTACAATGAGCAGTTCTTC. This encodes CASSLTASGIVTYNEQFF.

The chain has TRBV27 and TRBJ1-2; D perhaps matches TRBD1 (5 bases). Trimming removed 0 bases from V and 4 bases from J, with 12 bases in between. CDR3 length equals 15 residues. From germline, CDR1 is MNHEY and CDR2 SMNVEV (reference sequence). Here the CDR3 DNA reads TGTGCCAGCAGTTTATCGGCCGGACACCTCTATGGCTACACCTTC. It codes for CASSLSAGHLYGYTF.

V usage is TRBV2 and J usage is TRBJ1-2; D unresolved. Germline V gene lookup returns CDR1 SNHLY and CDR2 FYNNEI. This CDR3 has 12 amino acids. V lost 3 bases and J lost 0, with 2 bases in between. The CDR3 loop reads CASSDTNYGYTF. CDR3 DNA sequence: TGTGCCAGCAGTGACACTAACTATGGCTACACCTTC.

The chain joins TRBV30 to TRBJ2-7, with 13 positions matching TRBD2. V lost 5 bases to trimming and J lost 2 bases; unmatched junction nucleotides: 15. The CDR3 covers 18 residues. CDR1 is GTSNPN, CDR2 SVGIG, per germline (reference sequence). DNA for the CDR3: TGTGCCTGGCTCCCTCGGACTAGCGGGGGCCTCAAACCCTACGAGCAGTACTTC. This gives the protein CAWLPRTSGGLKPYEQYF.

This rearrangement joins TRBV5-5 to TRBJ2-7, with no clear D. The germline V and J ends were trimmed by 3 bases and 2 bases, with 6 bases remaining between them. Germline values: CDR1 SGHKS, CDR2 YYEKEE (reference sequence). The CDR3 contains 12 residues. CDR3 sequence (DNA): TGTGCCAGCAGCTCCCCTCCCTACGAGCAGTACTTC. As protein: CASSSPPYEQYF.

This clone occurred a few times. This sample also contains other DNA sequences that code for the same CDR3. V gene TRBV29-1 combines with J gene TRBJ1-1, with no clear D. Trimming left V 5 bases short and J 0 bases short, with 4 bases between. Germline assignment: CDR1 SQVTM and CDR2 ANQGSEA. The length of the CDR3 is 11 residues. DNA for the CDR3: TGCAGCGTTCCTTTGAACACTGAAGCTTTCTTT. This codes for CSVPLNTEAFF.

A single count supports this clone. The V call is TRBV4-1, the J call TRBJ1-5; tentative D call: TRBD1 (5 bases). The V gene lost 4 bases and the J gene lost 6 bases, with 19 bases spanning the gap. Looked up from germline, CDR1 is MGHRA and CDR2 is YSYEKL. The CDR3 is 16 residues long. This chain's CDR3 is CASSLMMGDGGQPQHF. CDR3 nucleotides: TGCGCCAGCAGCCTAATGATGGGGGATGGTGGTCAGCCCCAGCATTTT.

Remarks on this clone: Other DNA sequences in the same sample also yield this CDR3. The CDR3 protein is CASSLGASEAFF. The CDR3 nucleotides read TGTGCCAGCAGCTTGGGGGCGTCAGAAGCTTTCTTT. The V gene is TRBV5-4, the J gene TRBJ1-1; D remains ambiguous. The length of the CDR3 is 12 residues. Germline CDR1 SGHNT, CDR2 YYREEE (reference sequence). The V gene lost 0 bases and the J gene lost 8 bases, with 8 bases spanning the gap. The variable domain in full, with the rest retrieved from reference TRBV5-4 and TRBJ1-1, is ETGVTQSPTHLIKTRGQQVTLRCSSQSGHNTVSWYQQALGQGPQFIFQYYREEENGRGNFPPRFSGLQFPNYSSELNVNALELDDSALYLCASSLGASEAFFGQGTRLTVV.